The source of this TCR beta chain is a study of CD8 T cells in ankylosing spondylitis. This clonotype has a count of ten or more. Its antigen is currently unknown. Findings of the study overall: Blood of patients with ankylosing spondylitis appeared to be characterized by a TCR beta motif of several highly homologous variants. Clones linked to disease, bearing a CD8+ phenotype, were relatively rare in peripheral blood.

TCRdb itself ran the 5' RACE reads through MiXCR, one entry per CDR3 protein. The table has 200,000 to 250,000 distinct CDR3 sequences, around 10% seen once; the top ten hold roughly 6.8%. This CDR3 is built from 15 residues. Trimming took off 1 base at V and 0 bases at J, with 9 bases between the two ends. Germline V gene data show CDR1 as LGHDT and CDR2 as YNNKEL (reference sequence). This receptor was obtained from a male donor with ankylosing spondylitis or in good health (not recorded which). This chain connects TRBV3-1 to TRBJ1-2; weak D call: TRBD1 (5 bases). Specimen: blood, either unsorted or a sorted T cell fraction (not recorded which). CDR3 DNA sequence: TGTGCCAGCAGCCAAGGCGGACACGCTAACTATGGCTACACCTTC. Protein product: CASSQGGHANYGYTF. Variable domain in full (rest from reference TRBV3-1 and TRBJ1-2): DTAVSQTPKYLVTQMGNDKSIKCEQNLGHDTMYWYKQDSKKFLKIMFSYNNKELIINETVPNRFSPKSPDKAHLNLHINSLELGDSAVYFCASSQGGHANYGYTFGSGTRLTVV.